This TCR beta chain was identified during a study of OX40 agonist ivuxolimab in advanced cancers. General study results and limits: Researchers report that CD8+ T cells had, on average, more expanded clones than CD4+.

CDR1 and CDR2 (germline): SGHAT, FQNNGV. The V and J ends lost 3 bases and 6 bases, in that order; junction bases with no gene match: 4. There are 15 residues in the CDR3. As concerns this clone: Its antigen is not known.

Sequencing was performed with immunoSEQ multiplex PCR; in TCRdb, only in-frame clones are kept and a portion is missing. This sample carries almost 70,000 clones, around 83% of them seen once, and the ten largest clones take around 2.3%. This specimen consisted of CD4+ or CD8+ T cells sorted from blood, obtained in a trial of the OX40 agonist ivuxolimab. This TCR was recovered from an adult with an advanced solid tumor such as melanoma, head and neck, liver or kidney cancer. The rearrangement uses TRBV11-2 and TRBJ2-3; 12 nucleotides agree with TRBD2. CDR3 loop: CASSFLAGGRDTQYF. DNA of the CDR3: TGTGCCAGCAGCTTTCTAGCGGGGGGGAGGGATACGCAGTATTTT.